The rows below give T cell receptor beta chains drawn from one sample of a study of CD8+ T cells in alopecia areata. Clones were sequenced by immunoSEQ multiplex PCR, and TCRdb holds only the in-frame ones, with some missing. Of some 100,000 clones in the sample, roughly 40% were seen once. The sequencing used CD8+ T cells sorted from blood, collected at week 24, from a patient treated with tofacitinib. All receptors derive from a human donor with alopecia areata. Each CDR3 is given with its conserved first and last residue. A D gene is named only where the DNA matches it firmly. Rows may omit the clone size; those that give it use once, few, many or a size class.

v_gene	j_gene	abundance	d_gene	CDR3aa	CDR3nt
TRBV7-9	TRBJ1-4	-	-	CASSLADEKLFF	TGTGCCAGCAGCTTAGCGGACGAAAAACTGTTTTTT
TRBV5-4	TRBJ2-3	-	-	CASSFYRELIDTQYF	TGTGCCAGCAGCTTTTATCGGGAGTTGATAGATACGCAGTATTTT
TRBV4-1	TRBJ2-7	-	TRBD2	CASSQVLAGGINEQYF	TGCGCCAGCAGCCAAGTACTAGCGGGAGGGATAAACGAGCAGTACTTC
TRBV30	TRBJ2-7	-	-	CAWTGIQTSYEQYF	TGTGCCTGGACTGGCATCCAAACCTCCTACGAGCAGTACTTC
TRBV29-1	TRBJ1-5	few	TRBD1	CSLTHRGRNQPQHF	TGCAGCCTCACCCACAGGGGTCGGAATCAGCCCCAGCATTTT
TRBV2	TRBJ2-2	-	-	CASSGGRGSGELFF	TGTGCCAGCAGTGGCGGCAGGGGATCCGGGGAGCTGTTTTTT
TRBV9	TRBJ1-5	-	-	CASSVAGDHQPQHF	TGTGCCAGCAGCGTAGCAGGGGACCATCAGCCCCAGCATTTT
TRBV29-1	TRBJ2-1	-	-	CSVVLEGFLGDEQFF	TGCAGCGTTGTTCTAGAGGGGTTCCTAGGGGATGAGCAGTTCTTC
TRBV29-1	TRBJ2-2	-	-	CSVRNTGELFF	TGCAGCGTTAGGAACACCGGGGAGCTGTTTTTT
TRBV9	TRBJ2-7	-	-	CASSDNYEQYF	TGTGCCAGCAGCGACAATTACGAGCAGTACTTC
TRBV18	TRBJ2-7	-	TRBD2	CASSPPGLALYHEQYF	TGTGCCAGCTCACCACCCGGACTAGCGCTTTACCACGAGCAGTACTTC